A single sample gave rise to the 9 T cell receptor beta chains below, sequenced in a study of CD8 T cells in ankylosing spondylitis. Using its own MiXCR run on the 5' RACE reads, TCRdb lists one record per CDR3 protein. The sample records 150,000 or so distinct CDR3 sequences, approximately 9% being singletons. The sequenced sample was blood, either unsorted or a sorted T cell fraction (not recorded which). The receptors originated from a female donor with ankylosing spondylitis or in good health (not recorded which).

There are a few counts of this clonotype. The V and J genes are TRBV6-2 or TRBV6-3 and TRBJ1-2; D remains unclear. The CDR3 totals 21 residues. V dropped 0 bases and J dropped 3 bases, with 29 bases sitting between them. Per the germline V gene, CDR1 is MNHEY and CDR2 is SVGEGT. The CDR3 is CASSYSSREGQPNSYYYGYTF. CDR3 bases: TGTGCCAGCAGTTACTCGTCTCGAGAGGGTCAACCTAACTCCTATTACTATGGCTACACCTTC.

This clonotype was seen many times. The chain links TRBV5-5 to TRBJ2-1, with a tentative D call TRBD1 (5 bases). Trimming took off 4 bases at V and 6 bases at J, with 20 bases between the two ends. Germline V gives CDR1 SGHKS, CDR2 YYEKEE (reference sequence). The CDR3 is made up of 16 amino acids. The CDR3 is CASSPRVLGPSNEQFF. The CDR3 DNA reads TGTGCCAGCAGCCCCAGGGTTTTGGGTCCGTCCAATGAGCAGTTCTTC.

This clonotype appeared many times. The chain recombines TRBV7-9 with TRBJ2-4, with no clear D. Trimming left V 1 base short and J 0 bases short, with 7 bases between. This CDR3 is 15 amino acids long. Germline V lookup: CDR1 SEHNR, CDR2 FQNEAQ (reference sequence). The CDR3 DNA follows: TGTGCCAGCAGCTTAGGCGACCTAGCCAAAAACATTCAGTACTTC. Translation gives CASSLGDLAKNIQYF.

This chain connects TRBV2 to TRBJ2-7; D unresolved. In germline, CDR1 is SNHLY, CDR2 FYNNEI. Trimming left V 5 bases short and J 3 bases short, with 11 bases between. This CDR3 is built from 13 residues. In nucleotides, the CDR3 is TGTGCCAGCAGTTATCAGGAGTACTACGAGCAGTACTTC. This sequence encodes CASSYQEYYEQYF.

This clonotype occurred a few times. The rearrangement links TRBV6-2 or TRBV6-3 to TRBJ2-7; D ambiguous. This CDR3 contains 14 residues. V gave up 6 bases and J gave up 2 bases, with 14 bases separating them. Germline-derived CDR1 and CDR2 are MNHEY and SVGEGT. In DNA form, the CDR3 reads TGTGCCAGCAGCACCGGCCCTGCCCCCTACGAGCAGTACTTC. This gives the protein CASSTGPAPYEQYF.

The rearrangement joins TRBV7-9 to TRBJ2-7; no firm D call. Trimming shortened V by 5 bases and J by 2 bases, and 10 bases separated the two germline ends. Germline V gene lookup returns CDR1 SEHNR and CDR2 FQNEAQ (reference sequence). The CDR3 has 13 residues. CDR3 residues: CASSPLGTYEQYF. The CDR3 coding sequence is TGTGCCAGCAGCCCTCTAGGCACCTACGAGCAGTACTTC.

This clonotype has more than one count but fewer than ten. The rearrangement uses TRBV5-4 and TRBJ1-1; D ambiguous. CDR3 length: 14 amino acids. Trimming removed 6 bases from V and 0 bases from J, with 12 bases in between. Germline CDR1 SGHNT, CDR2 YYREEE (reference sequence). CDR3 protein: CASTPEPLNTEAFF. The CDR3 DNA is TGTGCCAGCACCCCAGAGCCCTTGAACACTGAAGCTTTCTTT.

The genes are TRBV25-1 and TRBJ2-1; TRBD1 is a possible D gene (6 bases). This CDR3 has 16 residues. V was trimmed by 4 bases and J by 4 bases, leaving 17 bases between them. CDR1 and CDR2 from the germline V gene are MGHDK and SYGVNS. CDR3 sequence reads: CASSGGTSLFYNEQFF. The CDR3 DNA follows: TGTGCCAGCAGTGGTGGGACATCTCTCTTTTACAATGAGCAGTTCTTC.

This clonotype has more than one count but fewer than ten. The chain joins TRBV12-3 or TRBV12-4 to TRBJ1-4; D is unclear. CDR3 length: 14 amino acids. The germline V and J ends were trimmed by 3 bases and 5 bases, with 10 bases remaining between them. The chain's CDR3 is CASSFSRTNEKLFF. CDR3 sequence (DNA): TGTGCCAGCAGTTTCAGCAGAACCAATGAAAAACTGTTTTTT.